The present T cell receptor beta chain was sequenced within a study of blood T cell repertoires in COVID-19. Across the study: The United States, Italy and Spain supplied acute and convalescent COVID-19 samples.

This study enrolled people aged about 18 to 100 from about 24 US geographic areas. In assigning cohorts, the study relied on participant-reported clinical history. In Cohort 3, a recovered donor had either two negative PCRs, clearance, or symptom resolution. The CDR3 length is 14 residues. Germline lookup yields CDR1 SEHNR and CDR2 FQNEAQ (reference sequence). The junction had 3 bases not matched to a gene; V was cut back by 0 bases and J by 8 bases. Sequenced by immunoSEQ multiplex PCR; TCRdb stores in-frame clones only, minus some. The sample lists 280,000 or so clones; 85% were seen once. This sequence joins TRBV7-9 and TRBJ1-4, with 7 bases that match TRBD1. Sample: PBMCs or T cells enriched from blood (not recorded which). This clonotype originated in a woman between 45 and 60 years old who had recovered from COVID-19. CDR3 sequence: CASSLALQGEKLFF. The CDR3 nucleotides read TGTGCCAGCAGCTTAGCGCTACAGGGGGAAAAACTGTTTTTT.